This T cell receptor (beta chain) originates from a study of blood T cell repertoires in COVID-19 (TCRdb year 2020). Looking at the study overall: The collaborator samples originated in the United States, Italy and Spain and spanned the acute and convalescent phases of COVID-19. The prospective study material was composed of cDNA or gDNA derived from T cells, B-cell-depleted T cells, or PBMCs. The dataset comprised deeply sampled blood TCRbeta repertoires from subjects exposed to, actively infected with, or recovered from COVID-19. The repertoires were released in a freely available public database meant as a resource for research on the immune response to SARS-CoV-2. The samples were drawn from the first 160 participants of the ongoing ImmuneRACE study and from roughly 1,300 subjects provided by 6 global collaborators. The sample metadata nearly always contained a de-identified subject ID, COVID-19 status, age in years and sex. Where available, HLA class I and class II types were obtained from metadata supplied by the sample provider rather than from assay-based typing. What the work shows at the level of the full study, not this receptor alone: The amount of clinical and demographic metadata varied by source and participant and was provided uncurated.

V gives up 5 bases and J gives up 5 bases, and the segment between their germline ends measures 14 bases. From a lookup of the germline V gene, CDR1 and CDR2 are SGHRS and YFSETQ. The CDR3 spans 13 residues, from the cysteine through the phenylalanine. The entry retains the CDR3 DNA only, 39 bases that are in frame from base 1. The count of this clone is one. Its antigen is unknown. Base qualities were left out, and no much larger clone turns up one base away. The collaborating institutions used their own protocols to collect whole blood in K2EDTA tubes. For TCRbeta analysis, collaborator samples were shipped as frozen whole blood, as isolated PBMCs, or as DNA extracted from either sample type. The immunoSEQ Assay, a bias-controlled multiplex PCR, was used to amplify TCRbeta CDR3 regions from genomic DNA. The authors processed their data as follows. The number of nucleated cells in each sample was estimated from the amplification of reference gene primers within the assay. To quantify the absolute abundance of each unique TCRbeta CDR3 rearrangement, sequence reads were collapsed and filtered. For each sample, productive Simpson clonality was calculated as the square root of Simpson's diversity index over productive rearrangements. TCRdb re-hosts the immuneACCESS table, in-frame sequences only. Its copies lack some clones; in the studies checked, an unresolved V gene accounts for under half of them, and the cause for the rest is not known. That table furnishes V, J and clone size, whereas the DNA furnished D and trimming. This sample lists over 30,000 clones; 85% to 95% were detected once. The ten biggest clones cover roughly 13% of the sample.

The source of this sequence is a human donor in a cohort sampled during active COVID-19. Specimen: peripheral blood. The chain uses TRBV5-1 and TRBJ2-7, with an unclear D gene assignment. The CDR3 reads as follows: CASRISLLDEQYF. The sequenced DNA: TGCGCCAGCAGGATATCTCTGTTAGACGAGCAGTACTTC.